The TCR beta chain under discussion was sequenced for a study of technical replicates of blood from a handful of donors. Here immunoSEQ multiplex PCR was the method, and the copy in TCRdb shows in-frame clones only, minus some. In the table there are tens of thousands of clones, just under 95% of which are singletons. In germline, CDR1 is MNHEY, CDR2 SMNVEV (reference sequence). CDR3 length: 15 amino acids. V lost 6 bases, J lost 3 bases, and 11 bases stayed unmatched. The TCR comes from a human donor in good health. This chain connects TRBV27 to TRBJ2-7; TRBD1 matches 7 bases. The sequencing sample was made of T cells isolated from PBMCs. In DNA form, the CDR3 reads TGTGCCAGCAGCCAGCGAGGGGACAGATACTACGAGCAGTACTTC. It yields the protein CASSQRGDRYYEQYF.